Below are 12 T cell receptor beta chains sequenced from a single sample in a study of CD8+CD57+ T cells in acquired aplastic anemia. Both TCR beta VDJ combination and CDR3 sequence profiling were carried out. Genomic DNA was the template for this profiling. One entry per CDR3 protein results from TCRdb running MiXCR on the reads. The data contain about 170,000 distinct CDR3 sequences, around 40% of them singletons. Sequenced material: sorted CD4+, CD8+, or CD8+CD57+ T cells (not recorded which) from PBMCs. The origin of the receptors is a human donor in good health.

This clonotype has just a few counts. The chain uses TRBV27 and TRBJ2-1; 11 bases match TRBD1. Losses at the gene ends were 4 bases for V and 2 bases for J; bases not matched to a gene: 4. The CDR3 contains 16 residues. Germline CDR1 MNHEY, CDR2 SMNVEV (reference sequence). The CDR3 bases are TGTGCCAGCAGTTCTTGGACAGGGGGCGCCTACAATGAGCAGTTCTTC. This gives the protein CASSSWTGGAYNEQFF.

The rearrangement joins TRBV7-1 to TRBJ2-2; D might be TRBD1 (5 bases). TRBV7-1 is annotated as an ORF whose role is uncertain. Trimming removed 3 bases from V and 1 base from J, with 24 bases in between. This CDR3 is built from 20 residues. The CDR3 nucleotides are TGTGCCAGCAGCTCTTATAGGGGTCAGGGAAGTTATGAGAACACCGGGGAGCTGTTTTTT. This encodes CASSSYRGQGSYENTGELFF.

The chain couples TRBV19 to TRBJ1-6; D might be TRBD1 (6 bases). Trimming shortened V by 10 bases and J by 5 bases, and 12 bases separated the two germline ends. Looked up from germline, CDR1 is LNHDA and CDR2 is SQIVND (reference sequence). The CDR3 is 13 residues long. The DNA of the CDR3 is TGTGCCACGTCGACAGGTGATAATTCACCCCTCCACTTT. Amino acids: CATSTGDNSPLHF.

This clonotype was detected many times. The chain is built from TRBV19 and TRBJ1-1, with TRBD1 identical over 10 bases. Trimming at V came to 6 bases and at J to 6 bases, leaving 7 bases not matched to a gene. The CDR3 consists of 14 residues. Germline V gene data show CDR1 as LNHDA and CDR2 as SQIVND (reference sequence). Written as DNA, the CDR3 is TGTGCCAGTAGGGCCGGGACAGGGGTCGCTGAAGCTTTCTTT. It specifies CASRAGTGVAEAFF.

V and J are TRBV7-2 and TRBJ2-1; D remains ambiguous. The V gene's germline CDR1 is SGHTA and CDR2 FQGNSA. CDR3 length: 11 amino acids. V gave up 3 bases and J gave up 7 bases, with 4 bases separating them. The DNA for the CDR3 is TGTGCCAGCAGCTTTGTAAATGAGCAGTTCTTC. Its protein product is CASSFVNEQFF.

This clonotype appeared many times. The chain employs TRBV7-3 and TRBJ1-2; 7 bases agree with TRBD1. Germline V lookup: CDR1 SGHTA, CDR2 FQGTGA. This CDR3 spans 15 amino acids. Unmatched junction bases numbered 11, after V lost 4 bases and J lost 6 bases. DNA for the CDR3: TGTGCCAGCAGCTCTAAGAGGGACAGAGGGGATGGCTACACCTTC. This encodes CASSSKRDRGDGYTF.

There are a few counts of this clonotype. This sequence joins TRBV3-1 and TRBJ2-1, with a weak D call TRBD2 (7 bases). Trimming removed 1 base at V and 1 base at J, with 17 bases between. This CDR3 comprises 18 residues. The germline CDR1 and CDR2 sequences are LGHDT and YNNKEL (reference sequence). The CDR3 DNA reads TGTGCCAGCAGCCAAGGTGGGAGGGGGGCAGGGTCCTACAATGAGCAGTTCTTC. Encoded protein: CASSQGGRGAGSYNEQFF.

About this clonotype itself: A single base separates this from a much larger clone, so it may be a read error. The CDR3 reads CASSFEGSNQPQHF. CDR3 nucleotides: TGTGCCAGCAGCTTTGAAGGTAGCAATCAGCCCCAGCATTTT. J is TRBJ1-5 and V is TRBV5-5; D is uncertain. With 2 bases removed from V and 0 bases from J, the gap between germline ends came to 6 bases. There are 14 residues in the CDR3. Germline-derived CDR1 and CDR2 are SGHKS and YYEKEE (reference sequence).

The V and J genes are TRBV6-5 and TRBJ2-3; D is undetermined. The CDR3 covers 13 residues. V was shortened by 0 bases and J by 5 bases, with 6 bases between the two germline ends. CDR1 and CDR2 from the germline V gene are MNHEY and SVGAGI. The CDR3 DNA reads TGTGCCAGCAGTTACTCGGGCATAGATACGCAGTATTTT. Translating gives CASSYSGIDTQYF.

The table lists this clonotype with many counts. The chain combines TRBV29-1 with TRBJ1-5; 10 nucleotides line up with TRBD1. Trimming took 6 bases from V and 2 from J; bases not matched to a gene: 7. The CDR3 is made up of 15 amino acids. The V gene's germline CDR1 is SQVTM and CDR2 ANQGSEA. In DNA form, the CDR3 reads TGCAGCGTGGGGTGGGACAGGGGTGGCAATCAGCCCCAGCATTTT. It yields the protein CSVGWDRGGNQPQHF.

The chain employs TRBV4-3 and TRBJ2-1, with D unresolved. CDR1 is LGHNA and CDR2 is YSLEER in the germline V gene. This CDR3 region has 16 residues. Trimming left V 0 bases short and J 8 bases short, with 17 bases between. The CDR3 DNA reads as TGCGCCAGCAGCCAAGATTCCACTCCCCTTAGGGATGAGCAGTTCTTC. The encoded protein is CASSQDSTPLRDEQFF.

The chain combines TRBV10-3 with TRBJ2-7; 9 nucleotides align to TRBD1. V gave up 6 bases and J gave up 6 bases; unmatched junction bases: 12. This CDR3 comprises 15 residues. CDR1 ENHRY and CDR2 SYGVKD come from the germline V gene. The CDR3 here is CAIRDSGQGSAEQYF. The CDR3 region has the DNA TGTGCCATCAGAGACTCGGGACAGGGATCTGCCGAGCAGTACTTC.